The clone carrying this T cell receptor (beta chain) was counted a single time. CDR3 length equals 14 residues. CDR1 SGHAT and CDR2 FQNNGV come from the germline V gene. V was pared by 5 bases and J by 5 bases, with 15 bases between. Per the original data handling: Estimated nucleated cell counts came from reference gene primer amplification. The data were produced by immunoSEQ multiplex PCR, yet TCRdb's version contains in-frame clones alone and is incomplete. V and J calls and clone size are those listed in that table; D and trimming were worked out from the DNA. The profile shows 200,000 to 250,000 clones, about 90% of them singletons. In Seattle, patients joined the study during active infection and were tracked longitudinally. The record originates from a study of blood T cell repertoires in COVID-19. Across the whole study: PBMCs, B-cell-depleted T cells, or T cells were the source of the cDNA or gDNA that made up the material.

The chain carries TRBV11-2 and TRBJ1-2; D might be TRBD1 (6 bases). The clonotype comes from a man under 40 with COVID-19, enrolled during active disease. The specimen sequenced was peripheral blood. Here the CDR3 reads CASSTQTGPYGYTF. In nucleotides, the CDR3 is TGTGCCAGCAGCACCCAGACAGGTCCTTATGGCTACACCTTC.